A selection of T cell receptor beta chains follows, all from one sample in a study of Ad26.COV2.S vaccination and SARS-CoV-2 variants. Data came from immunoSEQ multiplex PCR; TCRdb stores just in-frame clones and leaves some out. Here the sample spans around 450,000 clones, 89% being singletons. Sample: peripheral blood, taken in a trial of Ad26.COV2.S vaccine versus placebo. These receptors originate from a person between 18 and 60 years old who received the Ad26.COV2.S COVID-19 vaccine or a placebo. CDR3s include the opening cysteine and the closing phenylalanine or tryptophan. Each record gives: clone size, D gene, J gene, V gene, CDR3 protein, CDR3 DNA. The D gene is left open where the match is weak. The size entry is marked missing in some rows and otherwise reads once, few, many or a size class.

NA NA TRBJ2-1 TRBV28 CASRIDSILPQFF TGTGCCAGCAGAATTGACAGTATTCTCCCGCAGTTCTTC
NA NA TRBJ2-6 TRBV15 CATSRLTVSGANVLTF TGTGCCACCAGCAGACTGACAGTCTCCGGGGCCAACGTCCTGACTTTC
NA NA TRBJ2-2 TRBV24-1 CATSTPAGWDSPVITGELFF TGTGCCACCAGTACGCCGGCGGGGTGGGACAGCCCTGTGATCACCGGGGAGCTGTTTTTT
NA TRBD2 TRBJ2-1 TRBV24-1 CATSDPGTSGYNEQFF TGTGCCACCAGTGACCCCGGGACTAGCGGGTACAATGAGCAGTTCTTC
NA NA TRBJ1-5 TRBV6-2/TRBV6-3 CASSYYPPGRALQPQHF TGTGCCAGCAGTTACTACCCCCCAGGGAGGGCCCTTCAGCCCCAGCATTTT
NA NA TRBJ1-2 TRBV5-1 CASSSGTAIYGYTF TGCGCCAGCAGCTCTGGGACGGCAATCTATGGCTACACCTTC
NA NA TRBJ2-1 TRBV9 CASSVVSGSYNEQFF TGTGCCAGCAGTGTAGTTAGCGGCTCCTACAATGAGCAGTTCTTC
NA TRBD1 TRBJ1-2 TRBV12-3/TRBV12-4 CASRRQGAYTF TGTGCCAGCAGGCGACAGGGGGCTTACACCTTC
NA NA TRBJ2-3 TRBV5-5 CASSSEDKPGLYTDTQYF TGTGCCAGCAGCTCAGAGGACAAACCGGGACTTTACACAGATACGCAGTATTTT
NA TRBD2 TRBJ2-2 TRBV7-8 CASSLTSEAGELFF TGTGCCAGCAGCTTAACTAGCGAGGCCGGGGAGCTGTTTTTT
NA TRBD1 TRBJ2-1 TRBV6-4 CASSQDRTSNEQFF TGTGCCAGCAGTCAGGACAGGACGAGCAATGAGCAGTTCTTC
NA NA TRBJ2-3 TRBV4-2 CASSQGDGTESTDTQYF TGTGCCAGCAGCCAAGGGGATGGGACGGAGAGCACAGATACGCAGTATTTT
NA NA TRBJ2-7 TRBV7-2 CASRRTGTPDEQYF TGTGCCAGCAGACGAACAGGGACCCCAGACGAGCAGTACTTC
NA NA TRBJ2-1 TRBV5-1 CASSLANGNNEQFF TGCGCCAGCAGCTTGGCCAACGGGAACAATGAGCAGTTCTTC
NA NA TRBJ1-2 TRBV4-3 CASSQELSPLYGYTF TGCGCCAGCAGCCAAGAGTTAAGCCCGTTATATGGCTACACCTTC
few NA TRBJ1-2 TRBV19 CASSKGFVDGYTF TGTGCCAGTAGCAAAGGGTTCGTAGATGGCTACACCTTC
NA TRBD1 TRBJ1-2 TRBV7-6 CASSLVISGQGATGMHGYTF TGTGCCAGCAGCTTAGTAATATCAGGACAGGGGGCCACTGGTATGCATGGCTACACCTTC
NA NA TRBJ1-1 TRBV9 CASSVSDRRDAEAFF TGTGCCAGCAGCGTATCGGACCGCCGGGACGCTGAAGCTTTCTTT
NA NA TRBJ1-5 TRBV4-1 CASSHEEGGLNQPQHF TGCGCCAGCAGCCACGAGGAAGGGGGACTCAATCAGCCCCAGCATTTT
NA TRBD2 TRBJ2-3 TRBV7-3 CASSPSGTADTQYF TGTGCCAGCAGCCCAAGCGGGACGGCAGATACGCAGTATTTT
NA NA TRBJ1-3 TRBV3-1/TRBV3-2 CASRIRGPGNTIYF TGTGCCAGCAGAATCCGGGGACCCGGAAACACCATATATTTT
NA TRBD1 TRBJ1-5 TRBV19 CASSPNRGRVNQPQHF TGTGCCAGTAGCCCCAACAGGGGGCGGGTGAATCAGCCCCAGCATTTT
NA NA TRBJ2-3 TRBV5-1 CASHLGAGADTQYF TGCGCCAGCCACTTGGGAGCAGGGGCAGATACGCAGTATTTT
NA TRBD1 TRBJ1-1 TRBV5-1 CASSPTDRVYTEAFF TGCGCCAGCAGTCCTACTGACAGGGTGTACACTGAAGCTTTCTTT
few NA TRBJ1-3 TRBV7-9 CASSFSSGRGNTIYF TGTGCCAGCAGCTTCTCTTCGGGCCGTGGAAACACCATATATTTT
NA NA TRBJ1-4 TRBV6-2/TRBV6-3 CASSSGGTRAEKLFF TGTGCCAGCAGTTCCGGCGGGACGAGGGCTGAAAAACTGTTTTTT
NA NA TRBJ1-3 TRBV7-9 CASRPRWDSGNTIYF TGTGCCAGCAGGCCGCGTTGGGACTCTGGAAACACCATATATTTT
NA NA TRBJ1-4 TRBV9 CASSPTGPNEKLFF TGTGCCAGCAGCCCCACAGGGCCTAATGAAAAACTGTTTTTT
NA TRBD2 TRBJ2-1 TRBV28 CASGSVGGAKLFF TGTGCCAGCGGGTCAGTGGGAGGGGCCAAGTTGTTCTTC
NA NA TRBJ2-7 TRBV3-1/TRBV3-2 CASSPQLGATSYEQYF TGTGCCAGCAGCCCTCAGTTGGGGGCTACGTCCTACGAGCAGTACTTC
NA NA TRBJ1-2 TRBV6-5 CASSYSGEGNGYTF TGTGCCAGCAGTTACTCGGGAGAGGGGAACGGCTACACCTTC
many NA TRBJ1-2 TRBV4-1 CASSQLTLTGGYTF TGCGCCAGCAGCCAATTAACCCTTACCGGTGGCTACACCTTC
NA NA TRBJ2-5 TRBV5-1 CASSLGRYEETQYF TGCGCCAGCAGCTTGGGCAGGTATGAAGAGACCCAGTACTTC
NA NA TRBJ1-2 TRBV6-4 CASRVGYGYGYTF TGTGCCAGCAGGGTAGGGTATGGCTATGGCTACACCTTC
NA NA TRBJ2-1 TRBV25-1 CASTQLGSGSYNEQFF TGTGCCAGCACTCAGCTAGGCTCCGGGTCCTACAATGAGCAGTTCTTC
NA NA TRBJ1-2 TRBV6-1 CASSEGGGLYGYTF TGTGCCAGCAGTGAAGGCGGCGGTCTCTATGGCTACACCTTC
NA TRBD1 TRBJ1-5 TRBV18 CASSPTQGVDQPQHF TGTGCCAGCTCACCTACGCAGGGGGTGGATCAGCCCCAGCATTTT
NA TRBD2 TRBJ2-7 TRBV29-1 CSVRLADLSYEQYF TGCAGCGTTAGGCTAGCGGATCTCTCCTACGAGCAGTACTTC
NA NA TRBJ1-2 TRBV13 CASSPGTGAVMDGYTF TGTGCCAGCAGCCCCGGAACAGGCGCCGTGATGGATGGCTACACCTTC
NA NA TRBJ1-1 TRBV7-9 CASSLPRSRVAEAFF TGTGCCAGCAGCCTCCCTCGTAGTCGGGTCGCTGAAGCTTTCTTT
NA TRBD1 TRBJ2-1 TRBV7-2 CASSLSGTGANEQFF TGTGCCAGCAGCTTGTCCGGGACAGGGGCCAATGAGCAGTTCTTC
NA NA TRBJ2-3 TRBV28 CASSLASGLGPDTQYF TGTGCCAGCAGTTTAGCGTCAGGGTTGGGCCCAGATACGCAGTATTTT
NA TRBD1 TRBJ2-2 TRBV29-1 CSVEKGQGTGELFF TGCAGCGTTGAAAAGGGACAGGGGACCGGGGAGCTGTTTTTT
NA NA TRBJ1-1 TRBV6-5 CASSSDSLNTEAFF TGTGCCAGCAGTTCCGACAGCCTGAACACTGAAGCTTTCTTT